This is a list of T cell receptor beta chains from one sample in a study of T cells after yellow fever vaccination. TCRdb reanalysed the 5' RACE reads using MiXCR and keeps one entry per CDR3 protein. The sample lists some 600,000 distinct CDR3 sequences, around an eighth occurring once. The sequenced sample was PBMCs, obtained on the day of the yellow fever booster vaccination. The receptors stem from a man between 25 and 39 years old who received the YFV17D yellow fever vaccine. The CDR3 runs from the conserved cysteine through the conserved F or W.

J gene: TRBJ2-5; V gene: TRBV21-1; CDR3 protein: CASSIRGLAGVRETQYF
J gene: TRBJ2-3; V gene: TRBV7-2; CDR3 protein: CASSFQPTQFTDTQYF
J gene: TRBJ2-7; V gene: TRBV29-1; CDR3 protein: CSATLTGYSYEQYF
J gene: TRBJ1-4; V gene: TRBV13; CDR3 protein: CASSLGEPNEKLFF
J gene: TRBJ2-7; V gene: TRBV19; CDR3 protein: CASRNYQQQYF
J gene: TRBJ2-7; V gene: TRBV5-1; CDR3 protein: CASSLDPTGVGYEQYF
J gene: TRBJ2-2; V gene: TRBV6-1; CDR3 protein: CASTPYANTGELFF
J gene: TRBJ1-1; V gene: TRBV7-9; CDR3 protein: CASSLVAGWNTEAFF
J gene: TRBJ2-7; V gene: TRBV6-5; CDR3 protein: CASSTPLGYEQYF
J gene: TRBJ2-1; V gene: TRBV24-1; CDR3 protein: CATSDGGTAYNEQFF
J gene: TRBJ1-5; V gene: TRBV10-3; CDR3 protein: CAISDRILASQPQHF